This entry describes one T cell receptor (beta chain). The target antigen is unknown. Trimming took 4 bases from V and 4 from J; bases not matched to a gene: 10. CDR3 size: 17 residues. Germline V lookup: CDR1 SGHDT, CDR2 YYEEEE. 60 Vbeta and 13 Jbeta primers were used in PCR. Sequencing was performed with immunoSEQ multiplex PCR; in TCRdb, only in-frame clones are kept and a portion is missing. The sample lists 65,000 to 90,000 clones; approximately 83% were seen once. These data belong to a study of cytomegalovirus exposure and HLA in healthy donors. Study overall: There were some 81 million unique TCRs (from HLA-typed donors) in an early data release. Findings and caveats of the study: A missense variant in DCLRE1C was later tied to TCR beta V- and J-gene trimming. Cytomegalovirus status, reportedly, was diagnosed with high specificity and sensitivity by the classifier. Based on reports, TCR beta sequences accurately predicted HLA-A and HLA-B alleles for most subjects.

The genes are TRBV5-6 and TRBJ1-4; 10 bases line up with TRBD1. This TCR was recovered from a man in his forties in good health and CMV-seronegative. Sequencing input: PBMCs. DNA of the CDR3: TGTGCCAGCAGCGAGGGACAGGGGACCTTTATTAATGAAAAACTGTTTTTT. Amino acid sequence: CASSEGQGTFINEKLFF.